The 27 T cell receptor beta chains listed next were all sequenced from one sample in a study of control samples from healthy donors and cancer patients. The assay was immunoSEQ multiplex PCR, and TCRdb's table has in-frame clones only and misses some. The data contain just under 150,000 clones, about 91% of them singletons. The sequencing input was blood. The receptors were gathered from a man aged 25-45 years in good health.

This clone was found once. V gene TRBV10-2 combines with J gene TRBJ1-1; D gene unclear. Per germline, CDR1 WSHSY and CDR2 SAAADI. V was cut by 0 bases and J by 1 base, with 12 bases left in between. The CDR3 runs to 16 residues. CDR3 coding DNA: TGCGCCAGCAGTGAGTCGAACGGTCAGAGGAACACTGAAGCTTTCTTT. Residues: CASSESNGQRNTEAFF.

The V gene is TRBV5-1, the J gene TRBJ1-1; D is unclear. Trimming stripped 0 bases from V and 3 bases from J, with 9 bases between. Germline V CDR1 and CDR2: SGHRS, YFSETQ. This CDR3 has 14 residues. CDR3 in amino acids: CASSLGSDYTEAFF. For the CDR3, the DNA is TGCGCCAGCAGCTTGGGTTCAGACTACACTGAAGCTTTCTTT.

V and J are TRBV3-1 (or the pseudogene TRBV3-2) and TRBJ1-1, with 8 bases matching TRBD1. The CDR3 sequence is 16 residues long. Per the germline V gene, CDR1 is LGHDT and CDR2 is YNNKEL (reference sequence). With V trimmed by 4 bases and J by 7 bases, 14 bases remained unmatched. CDR3 in DNA: TGTGCCAGCAGCCCGGCCTCGGGTGCAGGGGGCGGTGAAGCTTTCTTT. Its protein product is CASSPASGAGGGEAFF.

The chain links TRBV25-1 to TRBJ1-1; a possible D gene is TRBD1 (5 bases). The germline gives CDR1 MGHDK, CDR2 SYGVNS. This CDR3 has 12 amino acids. V lost 6 bases to trimming and J lost 3 bases, with 8 bases between them. CDR3 region: CASRRGYTEAFF. CDR3 nucleotides: TGTGCCAGCAGAAGGGGATACACTGAAGCTTTCTTT.

This chain joins TRBV4-2 and TRBJ2-1; 9 nucleotides agree with TRBD2. The CDR3 length is 14 residues. Germline V gene sequence: CDR1 LGHNA, CDR2 YNFKEQ. V lost 0 bases to trimming and J lost 16 bases; unmatched junction nucleotides: 10. CDR3 coding DNA: TGTGCCAGCAGCCAAGATGGGGGCGGGGGGGCCTTTTTCTTC. As protein: CASSQDGGGGAFFF.

This clone was seen a single time. The chain couples TRBV5-4 to TRBJ2-3; D remains ambiguous. Trimming cost V 1 base and J 0 bases, with 6 bases left between them. The CDR3 extends over 14 amino acids. Per germline, CDR1 SGHNT and CDR2 YYREEE (reference sequence). CDR3 protein: CASSLYPSTDTQYF. As DNA, the CDR3 is TGTGCCAGCAGCTTGTACCCTAGCACAGATACGCAGTATTTT.

The CDR3 region is CATERTGVVAGRDNEQFF. In nucleotides, the CDR3 is TGTGCCACCGAGAGGACAGGGGTTGTGGCGGGGAGGGACAATGAGCAGTTCTTC. This chain uses TRBV24-1 with TRBJ2-1; 9 bases line up with TRBD1. The trim removed 9 bases at V and 5 bases at J, leaving 19 bases unmatched. Germline V gene sequence: CDR1 KGHDR, CDR2 SFDVKD. The CDR3 is 18 residues long.

Here the CDR3 DNA reads TGTGCCGCATCGGGACTCCGGTGGGACACTGAAGCTTTCTTT. It translates to CAASGLRWDTEAFF. The chain couples TRBV10-3 to TRBJ1-1; TRBD1 might be the D (5 bases). Germline V lookup: CDR1 ENHRY, CDR2 SYGVKD. The CDR3 loop spans 14 amino acids. V was clipped by 11 bases and J by 3 bases, with 19 bases between them.

The chain recombines TRBV25-1 with TRBJ1-5; D is perhaps TRBD1 (5 bases). This CDR3 region has 17 residues. Germline CDR1 is MGHDK and CDR2 is SYGVNS. V lost 5 bases and J lost 3, with 20 bases in between. The CDR3 spells CASSSSSTDPLNQPQHF. For the CDR3, the DNA is TGTGCCAGCAGTTCAAGTTCGACAGATCCTCTCAATCAGCCCCAGCATTTT.

V gene TRBV5-1 combines with J gene TRBJ2-2, with 8 bases aligning to TRBD1. The CDR3 contains 15 residues. Germline assignment: CDR1 SGHRS and CDR2 YFSETQ. V dropped 5 bases and J dropped 3; count of bases not matched to a gene: 6. The CDR3 region is CASRLEDRDTGELFF. For the CDR3, the DNA is TGCGCCAGCAGACTTGAGGACAGGGACACCGGGGAGCTGTTTTTT.

The chain carries TRBV6-1 and TRBJ2-3; 9 bases are a match to TRBD2. Germline CDR1 MNHNS, CDR2 SASEGT. This CDR3 is 16 amino acids long. The J segment lost 0 bases and the V segment lost 4 bases, leaving 5 bases of the junction unmatched. The DNA for the CDR3 is TGTGCCAGCAGTGCCGTAGCGGGGGAGAGCACAGATACGCAGTATTTT. As protein: CASSAVAGESTDTQYF.

The chain combines TRBV20-1 with TRBJ1-3; D unresolved. Trimming left V 3 bases short and J 0 bases short, with 12 bases between. The CDR3 contains 15 residues. Germline-derived CDR1 and CDR2 are DFQATT and SNEGSKA (reference sequence). Here the CDR3 DNA reads TGCAGTGCTAGTTCCCTCAATTTCTCTGGAAACACCATATATTTT. It codes for CSASSLNFSGNTIYF.

The V gene is TRBV12-3 or TRBV12-4, the J gene TRBJ2-7; 7 positions match TRBD2. The CDR3 covers 12 residues. V shed 3 bases, J shed 5 bases, and the junction held 1 base outside the gene matches. As DNA, the CDR3 is TGTGCCAGCAGTTTCGGGGGGAACGAGCAGTACTTC. Translation gives CASSFGGNEQYF.

The chain employs TRBV5-1 and TRBJ1-2, with D possibly being TRBD1 (6 bases). CDR3 size: 15 residues. Germline V gene sequence: CDR1 SGHRS, CDR2 YFSETQ. V lost 4 bases, J lost 6 bases, and 19 bases lay in between. Written as DNA, the CDR3 is TGCGCCAGCAGCCCTTATCAGGGGATTATAGATGGCTACACCTTC. Its translation: CASSPYQGIIDGYTF.

V usage is TRBV19 and J usage is TRBJ2-1; D is possibly TRBD1 (6 bases). The V and J ends lost 1 base and 9 bases respectively, with 13 bases between them. The CDR3 has 14 residues. Germline V gene lookup returns CDR1 LNHDA and CDR2 SQIVND (reference sequence). This chain's CDR3 is CASSIVGGRFEQFF. The CDR3 DNA sequence: TGTGCCAGTAGTATAGTTGGGGGCCGGTTTGAGCAGTTCTTC.

This chain uses TRBV9 with TRBJ2-3; 9 bases line up with TRBD2. The CDR3 is 17 residues long. CDR1 is SGDLS, CDR2 YYNGEE, per germline. With V trimmed by 0 bases and J by 3 bases, 8 bases remained unmatched. CDR3: CASSVELRGGTTDTQYF. DNA for the CDR3: TGTGCCAGCAGCGTAGAGTTGCGGGGGGGAACGACAGATACGCAGTATTTT.

The chain combines TRBV6-5 with TRBJ1-3; 7 bases match TRBD1. This CDR3 has 15 amino acids. Trimming removed 5 bases from V and 0 bases from J; junction bases left unmatched: 4. Germline-derived CDR1 and CDR2 are MNHEY and SVGAGI. The CDR3 region is CASSRTGVSGNTIYF. CDR3 nucleotide sequence: TGTGCCAGCAGTCGAACAGGGGTCTCTGGAAACACCATATATTTT.

The rearrangement uses TRBV7-9 and TRBJ2-5; D gene uncertain. Germline CDR1 reads SEHNR; CDR2 reads FQNEAQ (reference sequence). V gave up 3 bases and J gave up 0 bases, with 11 bases separating them. This CDR3 comprises 15 residues. The DNA for the CDR3 is TGTGCCAGCAGCTTCGCGGAAGGAGACCAAGAGACCCAGTACTTC. Residues: CASSFAEGDQETQYF.

The chain employs TRBV5-1 and TRBJ1-2; 9 bases fit TRBD1. This CDR3 comprises 15 residues. Germline assignment: CDR1 SGHRS and CDR2 YFSETQ. V gave up 4 bases and J gave up 7 bases; unmatched junction bases: 11. The DNA of the CDR3 is TGCGCCAGCAGCCCTAGAACAGGGGGCACTAGTGGCTACACCTTC. Its protein is CASSPRTGGTSGYTF. Supplemented by reference TRBV5-1 and TRBJ1-2, the full variable domain reads KAGVTQTPRYLIKTRGQQVTLSCSPISGHRSVSWYQQTPGQGLQFLFEYFSETQRNKGNFPGRFSGRQFSNSRSEMNVSTLELGDSALYLCASSPRTGGTSGYTFGSGTRLTVV.

CDR3 DNA: TGTGCCAGCAGCTTAACTTCAGTGACCGGGGAGCTGTTTTTT. This codes for CASSLTSVTGELFF. The chain has TRBV7-3 and TRBJ2-2; no reliable D call. The CDR3 is 14 amino acids. Per germline, CDR1 SGHTA and CDR2 FQGTGA. Trimming shortened V by 0 bases and J by 5 bases, and 7 bases separated the two germline ends. Combining the CDR3 with reference TRBV7-3 and TRBJ2-2 gives the whole variable domain GAGVSQTPSNKVTEKGKYVELRCDPISGHTALYWYRQSLGQGPEFLIYFQGTGAADDSGLPNDRFFAVRPEGSVSTLKIQRTERGDSAVYLCASSLTSVTGELFFGEGSRLTVL.

The gene calls are TRBV19 and TRBJ1-1; D is unresolved. CDR1 and CDR2 (germline): LNHDA, SQIVND (reference sequence). The CDR3 is 13 residues long. Trimming stripped 5 bases from V and 0 bases from J, with 7 bases between. The CDR3 here is CASSSQLNTEAFF. CDR3 DNA sequence: TGTGCCAGTAGTTCTCAGCTGAACACTGAAGCTTTCTTT.

This clone has more than one count but fewer than ten. The chain is built from TRBV18 and TRBJ1-2, with D uncertain. The CDR3 extends over 13 amino acids. Trimming stripped 0 bases from V and 4 bases from J, with 6 bases between. The germline CDR1 and CDR2 sequences are KGHSH and LQKENI. The DNA of the CDR3 is TGTGCCAGCTCACCACCGAGCACCTATGGCTACACCTTC. Protein: CASSPPSTYGYTF.

Only a few counts were recorded for this clone. V is TRBV5-1 and J is TRBJ1-3, with 7 bases matching TRBD1. The J segment lost 3 bases and the V segment lost 0 bases, leaving 3 bases of the junction unmatched. Germline values: CDR1 SGHRS, CDR2 YFSETQ. The CDR3 is 15 amino acids. In nucleotides, the CDR3 is TGCGCCAGCAGCTTGGACAGGGGAGGTGGAAACACCATATATTTT. Residues: CASSLDRGGGNTIYF.

The genes are TRBV25-1 and TRBJ2-7; a weak D match, TRBD1 (7 bases). Germline V gene sequence: CDR1 MGHDK, CDR2 SYGVNS. The CDR3 has 16 residues. The V end was cut by 3 bases, the J end by 4 bases, with 19 bases between. Here the CDR3 DNA reads TGTGCCAGCAGTGAGATGGGGGGACAGTTTTCATACGAGCAGTACTTC. Translation gives CASSEMGGQFSYEQYF.

This chain uses TRBV25-1 with TRBJ1-1; TRBD1 matches 7 bases. This CDR3 is built from 13 residues. From germline, CDR1 is MGHDK and CDR2 SYGVNS. The ends lost 4 bases at V and 8 bases at J; junction bases unmatched: 7. CDR3 sequence: CASSGQGYREAFF. The CDR3 nucleotides read TGTGCCAGCAGTGGACAGGGCTATAGGGAAGCTTTCTTT.

This chain joins TRBV21-1 and TRBJ2-3; the table names TRBD2, a call not compared with the DNA. TRBV21-1 represents a pseudogene. This CDR3 has 16 amino acids. The CDR3 region is CASSPSIGGVTDTQYF. The DNA for the CDR3 is TGTGCCAGCAGCCCGAGTATAGGGGGGGTCACAGATACGCAGTATTTT.

The chain combines TRBV18 with TRBJ1-1; D is uncertain. Deletions cut 6 bases from V and 0 bases from J, with 8 bases between. The germline gives CDR1 KGHSH, CDR2 LQKENI. The CDR3 is 13 residues long. CDR3: CASSPDLNTEAFF. The CDR3 DNA sequence: TGTGCCAGCTCTCCCGATCTGAACACTGAAGCTTTCTTT. Looking up the rest from reference TRBV18 and TRBJ1-1 gives the full variable domain: NAGVMQNPRHLVRRRGQEARLRCSPMKGHSHVYWYRQLPEEGLKFMVYLQKENIIDESGMPKERFSAEFPKEGPSILRIQQVVRGDSAAYFCASSPDLNTEAFFGQGTRLTVV.